The 5 T cell receptor beta chains reported below all come from one sample, sequenced in a study of T cells expressing NK-cell markers. TCRdb reprocessed the 5' RACE reads; each CDR3 protein has one entry and no DNA is given. This table lists some 500,000 distinct CDR3 sequences. Material: blood T cells: a sorted CD56 or NKG2C T cell subset, CD4+ or CD8+ T cells, or bulk PBMC T cells (not recorded which). The receptors derive from a woman between 45 and 65 years old in good health.

The chain carries TRBV7-8 and TRBJ2-3; TCRdb's D gene call, TRBD2, goes unchecked for lack of DNA. CDR3 size: 17 residues. The germline V gene encodes CDR1 SGHVS and CDR2 FQNEAQ. CDR3 sequence: CASISKGLAGGGDTQYF.

The V call is TRBV7-2, the J call TRBJ2-7; TCRdb lists TRBD2, though no DNA is available to test this call. Germline lookup yields CDR1 SGHTA and CDR2 FQGNSA. This CDR3 is 13 amino acids long. The CDR3 sequence is CASSPRSGSQQYF.

This chain connects TRBV10-3 to TRBJ1-1; TCRdb's D call of TRBD1 is untestable without DNA. The germline CDR1 and CDR2 sequences are ENHRY and SYGVKD. This CDR3 has 13 amino acids. CDR3 region: CAIRETGGSEAFF.

V usage is TRBV4-1 and J usage is TRBJ2-1; TCRdb gives TRBD1 as the D gene, but with no DNA this cannot be confirmed. The CDR3 has 17 amino acids. CDR1 and CDR2 (germline): MGHRA, YSYEKL. The CDR3 sequence: CASSRAEDRAYGNEQFF.

The V call is TRBV5-6, the J call TRBJ2-1; TCRdb indicates TRBD2, and absent DNA this call remains unverified. Per the germline V gene, CDR1 is SGHDT and CDR2 is YYEEEE. The CDR3 covers 13 residues. The CDR3 spells CASRSSGLHEQFF.